This TCR beta chain was found in a study of T cell responses to AZD1222 COVID-19 vaccine. Between the trimmed V and J ends, which lost 2 bases and 4 bases, there was a span of 11 bases. The length of the CDR3 is 14 residues. Germline CDR1 and CDR2: MDHEN and SYDVKM. Clones were sequenced by immunoSEQ multiplex PCR, and TCRdb holds only the in-frame ones, with some missing. Of about 150,000 clones in the sample, just over 90% were seen once. The sample in question was peripheral blood, obtained 28 days after the second AZD1222 dose. The chain joins TRBV28 to TRBJ1-2; D is unclear. The source is an adult who received the AZD1222 COVID-19 vaccine. The CDR3 nucleotides read TGTGCCAGCAGTTTACGAGGGAACACCTATGGCTACACCTTC. Translated: CASSLRGNTYGYTF.